This TCR beta chain was captured by sequencing in a study of circulating and synovial CD4+ cells in juvenile arthritis. General study results and limits: Shared-clonotype fractions with synovium likely underestimate full repertoire overlap. Diversity here was lower than in bulk blood CD4 cells. Compared with bulk blood, circulating pathogenic-like lymphocytes shared substantially more CDR3 sequences with synovial T cells.

Data came from immunoSEQ multiplex PCR; TCRdb stores just in-frame clones and leaves some out. Of fewer than 35,000 clones listed, around 93% were seen once; the top ten hold 2.9%. This clone appeared once. Its antigen remains unknown. V was clipped by 2 bases and J by 1 base, with 12 bases between them. Per the germline V gene, CDR1 is SGHRS and CDR2 is YFSETQ. The CDR3 covers 15 residues. The sample consisted of CD4+ T cells from blood. The source is a human donor with juvenile idiopathic arthritis. The chain recombines TRBV5-1 with TRBJ1-1; no definite D call. The CDR3, as DNA: TGCGCCAGCAGCTTCGCGAGTTCGGGGAACACTGAAGCTTTCTTT. Amino acids: CASSFASSGNTEAFF. The whole variable domain, filled in from reference TRBV5-1 and TRBJ1-1, reads KAGVTQTPRYLIKTRGQQVTLSCSPISGHRSVSWYQQTPGQGLQFLFEYFSETQRNKGNFPGRFSGRQFSNSRSEMNVSTLELGDSALYLCASSFASSGNTEAFFGQGTRLTVV.